This TCR beta chain was found in a study of control samples from healthy donors and cancer patients. Profiled with immunoSEQ multiplex PCR; TCRdb holds only in-frame clones, not every one. This sample carries about 160,000 clones, 70% to 90% of them seen once, and the ten largest clones take about 11%. Germline assignment: CDR1 SGHDT and CDR2 YYEEEE. Trimming shortened V by 0 bases and J by 11 bases, and 9 bases separated the two germline ends. The CDR3 is 13 residues long. Sequencing was done on a sample of blood. The origin of this receptor is a man in his thirties or forties in good health. V gene TRBV5-6 combines with J gene TRBJ1-6; tentative D call: TRBD1 (6 bases). The CDR3 DNA follows: TGTGCCAGCAGCTTGGAGGAGGGGGCACCCCTCCACTTT. Protein product: CASSLEEGAPLHF.